This passage covers 14 T cell receptor beta chains from one sample sequenced in a study of early T cells in non-severe SARS-CoV-2 infection. TCRdb analysed the 5' RACE reads with MiXCR anew, one entry per CDR3 protein. The sample lists 55,000 to 70,000 distinct CDR3 sequences, roughly a tenth occurring once. What was sequenced was whole blood. The receptors derive from an adult who was a healthcare worker with PCR-confirmed SARS-CoV-2 infection or an uninfected control (not recorded which).

This clonotype occurred many times. This chain links TRBV7-3 with TRBJ1-6, with D possibly TRBD1 on 5 matching bases. This CDR3 contains 16 residues. The germline V gene encodes CDR1 SGHTA and CDR2 FQGTGA. Trimming removed 3 bases at V and 6 bases at J, with 15 bases between. The CDR3 sequence: CASSLGSRGFNSPLHF. CDR3 DNA: TGTGCCAGCAGCTTGGGATCACGGGGGTTTAATTCACCCCTCCACTTT.

This clonotype was observed a handful of times. The V call is TRBV18, the J call TRBJ2-1; 10 bases match TRBD1. This CDR3 contains 15 residues. Germline V CDR1 and CDR2: KGHSH, LQKENI. With V trimmed by 2 bases and J by 4 bases, 2 bases remained unmatched. The CDR3 spells CASSPGTGVYNEQFF. The CDR3 DNA is TGTGCCAGCTCACCAGGGACAGGGGTATACAATGAGCAGTTCTTC.

This clonotype was picked up a small number of times. V usage is TRBV24-1 and J usage is TRBJ2-2, with D possibly matching TRBD2 (5 bases). The CDR3 has 16 residues. In germline, CDR1 is KGHDR, CDR2 SFDVKD. Trimming took off 1 base at V and 0 bases at J, with 8 bases between the two ends. CDR3 in amino acids: CATSDFGRTNTGELFF. CDR3 DNA sequence: TGTGCCACCAGTGATTTTGGGAGAACGAACACCGGGGAGCTGTTTTTT.

The chain has TRBV27 and TRBJ2-2, with a weak D call TRBD2 (6 bases). The CDR3 consists of 17 residues. The V gene lost 2 bases and the J gene lost 0 bases, with 13 bases spanning the gap. Germline V lookup: CDR1 MNHEY, CDR2 SMNVEV (reference sequence). CDR3 coding DNA: TGTGCCAGCAGTTTAGAGTGGGCGGGGTCGAACACCGGGGAGCTGTTTTTT. It is translated as CASSLEWAGSNTGELFF.

In this sample, this clonotype turned up a few times. The chain links TRBV18 to TRBJ2-1, with 12 bases aligning to TRBD2. Germline lookup yields CDR1 KGHSH and CDR2 LQKENI. This CDR3 is 12 amino acids long. With V trimmed by 3 bases and J by 15 bases, 3 bases remained unmatched. The CDR3 coding sequence is TGTGCCAGCTCACCCGGACTAGCGGGAAGGTTCTTC. This codes for CASSPGLAGRFF.

This clonotype has a handful of counts. J is TRBJ2-5 and V is TRBV9; D is ambiguous. The germline V gene encodes CDR1 SGDLS and CDR2 YYNGEE. This CDR3 has 14 residues. Trimming took off 0 bases at V and 4 bases at J, with 10 bases between the two ends. The CDR3 is CASSVAGSRETQYF. CDR3 coding DNA: TGTGCCAGCAGCGTAGCTGGTAGTCGAGAGACCCAGTACTTC.

This chain uses TRBV18 with TRBJ2-7; TRBD1 matches 7 bases. CDR1 KGHSH and CDR2 LQKENI come from the germline V gene. Unmatched junction bases numbered 9, after V lost 4 bases and J lost 6 bases. The length of the CDR3 is 14 residues. Here the CDR3 reads CASSLGQVGGEQYF. CDR3 nucleotide sequence: TGTGCCAGCTCACTAGGACAGGTGGGCGGCGAGCAGTACTTC. The entire variable domain, with the rest obtained from reference TRBV18 and TRBJ2-7, is as follows: NAGVMQNPRHLVRRRGQEARLRCSPMKGHSHVYWYRQLPEEGLKFMVYLQKENIIDESGMPKERFSAEFPKEGPSILRIQQVVRGDSAAYFCASSLGQVGGEQYFGPGTRLTVT.

The chain joins TRBV5-1 to TRBJ1-1, with D possibly being TRBD1 (5 bases). V was pared by 0 bases and J by 0 bases, with 9 bases between. The CDR3 contains 15 residues. Germline V gives CDR1 SGHRS, CDR2 YFSETQ. The CDR3 DNA is TGCGCCAGCAGCTTGGACCGGGGCATGAACACTGAAGCTTTCTTT. Its protein is CASSLDRGMNTEAFF.

The chain combines TRBV18 with TRBJ1-5, with D uncertain. V dropped 6 bases and J dropped 0 bases, with 9 bases sitting between them. The length of the CDR3 is 14 residues. CDR1 and CDR2 (germline): KGHSH, LQKENI. The CDR3 spells CASSLHGSNQPQHF. As DNA, the CDR3 is TGTGCCAGCTCTCTACACGGTAGCAATCAGCCCCAGCATTTT.

CDR3 in DNA: TGTGCCAGCAGCCGAGCAGGAGCGTTTTCCTACGAGCAGTACTTC. This translates into CASSRAGAFSYEQYF. The chain is built from TRBV27 and TRBJ2-7; no reliable D call. CDR1 and CDR2 (germline): MNHEY, SMNVEV (reference sequence). The CDR3 sequence is 15 residues long. V lost 6 bases and J lost 1, with 16 bases in between.

The rearrangement uses TRBV7-2 and TRBJ2-1; no clear D gene. The CDR3 extends over 13 amino acids. Germline CDR1 is SGHTA and CDR2 is FQGNSA. Trimming took off 4 bases at V and 4 bases at J, with 8 bases between the two ends. DNA for the CDR3: TGTGCCAGCAGCTCGGTTCGGTACAATGAGCAGTTCTTC. Protein: CASSSVRYNEQFF.

This clonotype was seen repeatedly, ten times or more. The rearrangement joins TRBV2 to TRBJ1-1; D uncertain. The CDR3 covers 13 residues. Germline V CDR1 and CDR2: SNHLY, FYNNEI. V was shortened by 3 bases and J by 4 bases, with 9 bases between the two germline ends. In DNA, the CDR3 is TGTGCCAGCAGTGACGAGCGTGGCACTGAAGCTTTCTTT. Translation: CASSDERGTEAFF.

This clonotype appeared a few times. The chain couples TRBV2 to TRBJ2-1, with D perhaps TRBD2 (6 bases). The CDR3 extends over 12 amino acids. Germline V gene sequence: CDR1 SNHLY, CDR2 FYNNEI. V was cut by 2 bases and J by 14 bases, with 13 bases left in between. CDR3 sequence: CASSEQREHKFF. CDR3 coding DNA: TGTGCCAGCAGTGAACAACGGGAGCATAAGTTCTTC. The whole variable domain, remainder taken from reference TRBV2 and TRBJ2-1, is EPEVTQTPSHQVTQMGQEVILRCVPISNHLYFYWYRQILGQKVEFLVSFYNNEISEKSEIFDDQFSVERPDGSNFTLKIRSTKLEDSAMYFCASSEQREHKFFGPGTRLTVL.

The V call is TRBV29-1, the J call TRBJ2-2; 7 bases line up with TRBD1. The V gene's germline CDR1 is SQVTM and CDR2 ANQGSEA. This CDR3 region has 12 residues. V was pared by 8 bases and J by 5 bases, with 5 bases of the junction left unmatched. In DNA, the CDR3 is TGCAGCTCCACGACAGGGACCGGGGAGCTGTTTTTT. This gives the protein CSSTTGTGELFF.